This TCR beta chain derives from a study of blood T cell repertoires in COVID-19. Recruitment covered roughly 24 US areas and drew participants whose ages spanned about 18 to 90 years. Participants' reported clinical history set cohort assignment. Recovered status in Cohort 3 required two negative PCRs, clearance, or symptom resolution. V lost 5 bases and J lost 4; bases outside the gene matches: 12. Germline V gives CDR1 PRHDT, CDR2 FYEKMQ (reference sequence). The CDR3 has 17 residues. Original handling: The assay estimated nucleated cells by amplifying reference gene primers. Profiled with immunoSEQ multiplex PCR; TCRdb holds only in-frame clones, not every one. V, J and clone size are taken as reported in that table, and D and trimming were inferred from the DNA itself. The table lists some 460,000 clones, roughly nine tenths of them singletons.

Sequencing input: PBMCs or T cells enriched from blood (not recorded which). The TCR comes from a woman aged 18-35 years who had recovered from COVID-19. V is TRBV13 and J is TRBJ1-4; 8 bases align to TRBD1. The CDR3 DNA reads as TGTGCCAGCAGCCAGGGGGCAGGGGGGAAGAATAATGAAAAACTGTTTTTT. It encodes CASSQGAGGKNNEKLFF.